These 27 T cell receptor beta chains originate from one sample sequenced in a study of shared clonotypes between healthy human individuals (dated by TCRdb to 2018 to 2021). Receptor amplification or capture employed the immunoSEQ multiplex PCR assay. Not all clones reach the TCRdb copy of this immuneACCESS table, which keeps in-frame sequences only. Checked studies attribute under half of the gap to unresolved V genes and leave the rest unexplained. Present in this sample are around 2.1 million clones, approximately 95% of which were seen just once. The top ten hold approximately 0.13% of the sample. The sample comprised naive CD4+ T cells sorted from blood. This specimen's cell subset or site label, per the study, means: CD45RA+ positively selected. The source of these receptors is a man younger than 30 in good health.

V usage is TRBV6-6 and J usage is TRBJ1-5; 9 nucleotides line up with TRBD1. There are 16 residues in the CDR3. CDR1 MNHNY and CDR2 SVGAGI come from the germline V gene (reference sequence). Trimming took 4 bases from V and 1 from J; bases not matched to a gene: 5. CDR3 sequence reads: CASSLGQGKSNQPQHF. In nucleotides, the CDR3 is TGTGCCAGCAGTTTGGGACAGGGAAAAAGCAATCAGCCCCAGCATTTT.

This chain uses TRBV11-2 with TRBJ2-7; 8 bases fit TRBD2. Germline CDR1 SGHAT, CDR2 FQNNGV. CDR3 length: 12 amino acids. Trimming at V came to 3 bases and at J to 12 bases, leaving 7 bases not matched to a gene. The CDR3 spells CASSFTTSALYF. The CDR3 nucleotides read TGTGCCAGCAGCTTCACGACTAGCGCTCTGTACTTC.

The chain links TRBV11-2 to TRBJ2-2; 12 positions agree with TRBD2. The length of the CDR3 is 15 residues. Germline V gene lookup returns CDR1 SGHAT and CDR2 FQNNGV. The J segment lost 9 bases and the V segment lost 6 bases, leaving 8 bases of the junction unmatched. In DNA form, the CDR3 reads TGTGCCAGCAGATCCGGACTAGCGGGATTCCGGGAGCTGTTTTTT. This sequence encodes CASRSGLAGFRELFF.

This clone was found once. The V gene is TRBV11-2, the J gene TRBJ2-7; a possible D gene is TRBD2 (5 bases). The length of the CDR3 is 15 residues. Germline values: CDR1 SGHAT, CDR2 FQNNGV. Deletions cut 2 bases from V and 5 bases from J, with 16 bases between. CDR3 residues: CASSLTWELRDEQYF. The CDR3 nucleotides read TGTGCCAGCAGCTTAACGTGGGAGTTGCGCGACGAGCAGTACTTC.

The rearrangement links TRBV14 to TRBJ1-2; weak D call: TRBD1 (6 bases). The CDR3 loop spans 13 amino acids. Trimming shortened V by 4 bases and J by 7 bases, and 13 bases separated the two germline ends. Per the germline V gene, CDR1 is SGHDN and CDR2 is FVKESK. Here the CDR3 DNA reads TGTGCCAGCAGCCCAGCTGGGGGCTCTGGCTACACCTTC. Encoded protein: CASSPAGGSGYTF.

As to this clone: Distinct nucleotide sequences in the sample also encode this CDR3. J is TRBJ1-6 and V is TRBV5-1; a weak D match, TRBD1 (6 bases). Looked up from germline, CDR1 is SGHRS and CDR2 is YFSETQ. The CDR3 sequence is 14 residues long. Trimming took 0 bases from V and 5 from J, leaving 6 bases between them. DNA for the CDR3: TGCGCCAGCAGCTTGGGGACAGATAATTCACCCCTCCACTTT. It codes for CASSLGTDNSPLHF.

V and J are TRBV7-6 and TRBJ2-5; TRBD1 is a possible D gene (5 bases). The V end lost 2 bases, the J end lost 2 bases, and 15 bases lay between the germline ends. Germline values: CDR1 SGHVS, CDR2 FNYEAQ. This CDR3 contains 16 residues. The CDR3 DNA sequence: TGTGCCAGCAGCTTATATGGGGCAGCGTCTCAAGAGACCCAGTACTTC. Translated: CASSLYGAASQETQYF.

V gene TRBV12-5 combines with J gene TRBJ2-6; D is unclear. This CDR3 is built from 16 residues. Trimming took 0 bases from V and 3 from J, leaving 9 bases between them. Looked up from germline, CDR1 is LGHNT and CDR2 is FRNRAP. This chain's CDR3 is CASGLVVPGGANVLTF. The CDR3 nucleotides read TGTGCTAGTGGTTTGGTAGTCCCCGGTGGGGCCAACGTCCTGACTTTC.

The chain has TRBV2 and TRBJ2-6, with D unresolved. Germline V gene lookup returns CDR1 SNHLY and CDR2 FYNNEI. The CDR3 spans 15 residues. Trimming removed 1 base from V and 4 bases from J, with 8 bases in between. The CDR3 loop reads CASSEGERGANVLTF. CDR3 coding DNA: TGTGCCAGCAGTGAAGGGGAAAGGGGGGCCAACGTCCTGACTTTC. Full variable domain (remainder filled in from reference TRBV2 and TRBJ2-6): EPEVTQTPSHQVTQMGQEVILRCVPISNHLYFYWYRQILGQKVEFLVSFYNNEISEKSEIFDDQFSVERPDGSNFTLKIRSTKLEDSAMYFCASSEGERGANVLTFGAGSRLTVL.

V is TRBV25-1 and J is TRBJ2-1; D unresolved. CDR1 MGHDK and CDR2 SYGVNS come from the germline V gene. Trimming left V 5 bases short and J 13 bases short, with 15 bases between. The length of the CDR3 is 12 residues. In DNA, the CDR3 is TGTGCCAGCAGTCCGGGTCTCCATAGCCAGTTCTTC. It codes for CASSPGLHSQFF.

The V gene is TRBV4-3, the J gene TRBJ2-1; D call uncertain. This CDR3 is built from 12 residues. Trimming shortened V by 4 bases and J by 9 bases, and 10 bases separated the two germline ends. Germline V gene data show CDR1 as LGHNA and CDR2 as YSLEER. As DNA, the CDR3 is TGCGCCAGCAGCCCCGAGCCAGGTGAGCAGTTCTTC. Its translation: CASSPEPGEQFF.

The chain carries TRBV14 and TRBJ2-2; 7 bases fit TRBD1. Germline trimming cut 5 bases from V and 3 bases from J; bases unmatched to any gene: 3. Germline V gene data show CDR1 as SGHDN and CDR2 as FVKESK. This CDR3 contains 14 residues. CDR3 in DNA: TGTGCCAGCAGCAGGACAGGCTACACCGGGGAGCTGTTTTTT. It encodes CASSRTGYTGELFF.

The chain has TRBV29-1 and TRBJ2-3; TRBD2 is a possible D gene (6 bases). Trimming took 5 bases from V and 0 from J, leaving 9 bases between them. CDR1 is SQVTM, CDR2 ANQGSEA, per germline. This CDR3 spans 13 amino acids. The DNA for the CDR3 is TGCAGCGTTCCCAGCGGGAGCACAGATACGCAGTATTTT. Translating gives CSVPSGSTDTQYF.

The CDR3 spells CASSEVFQAKKNTEAFF. The CDR3 DNA reads TGTGCCAGCAGTGAAGTCTTTCAGGCTAAGAAGAACACTGAAGCTTTCTTT. This chain joins TRBV6-1 and TRBJ1-1, with D unclear. Germline CDR1 reads MNHNS; CDR2 reads SASEGT. Trimming shortened V by 1 base and J by 1 base, and 16 bases separated the two germline ends. The CDR3 is 17 residues long.

The chain couples TRBV14 to TRBJ1-2, with 9 bases aligning to TRBD1. Germline V lookup: CDR1 SGHDN, CDR2 FVKESK. The CDR3 spans 13 residues. The V and J ends lost 1 base and 8 bases, in that order; junction bases with no gene match: 2. CDR3 in DNA: TGTGCCAGCAGCCAAGTTACAGGGGGCGGCTACACCTTC. The encoded protein is CASSQVTGGGYTF.

The CDR3 nucleotides read TGTGCCAGCAGCTTGGGGCAGGGCACAGGTGAGCAGTACTTC. Translation: CASSLGQGTGEQYF. The V call is TRBV5-4, the J call TRBJ2-7; weak D call: TRBD1 (5 bases). V lost 0 bases, J lost 7 bases, and 14 bases lay in between. Germline V gene lookup returns CDR1 SGHNT and CDR2 YYREEE (reference sequence). The CDR3 length is 14 residues.

The rearrangement links TRBV28 to TRBJ2-7; 7 bases are a match to TRBD1. Germline V gene data show CDR1 as MDHEN and CDR2 as SYDVKM. This CDR3 comprises 18 residues. After removal of 5 bases from V and 3 bases from J, the junction contained 19 bases not matched to a gene. The CDR3 sequence: CASSPSTGSNLPIYEQYF. CDR3 coding DNA: TGTGCCAGCAGTCCTTCGACAGGGTCCAACCTACCCATCTACGAGCAGTACTTC.

The chain uses TRBV6-5 and TRBJ1-5; unclear D gene. Germline V gene data show CDR1 as MNHEY and CDR2 as SVGAGI. This CDR3 comprises 12 residues. The V end was cut by 6 bases, the J end by 4 bases, with 7 bases between. The CDR3 reads CASSPLNQPQHF. The CDR3 coding sequence is TGTGCCAGCAGCCCCCTTAATCAGCCCCAGCATTTT.

The gene calls are TRBV11-2 and TRBJ2-5; TRBD2 matches at 11 bases. This CDR3 spans 15 amino acids. CDR1 and CDR2 from the germline V gene are SGHAT and FQNNGV. V was pared by 6 bases and J by 2 bases, with 5 bases of the junction left unmatched. CDR3 bases: TGTGCCAGCAGTCGACTAGCGGGGACACAAGAGACCCAGTACTTC. It specifies CASSRLAGTQETQYF. Filled out from reference TRBV11-2 and TRBJ2-5, the complete variable domain reads EAGVAQSPRYKIIEKRQSVAFWCNPISGHATLYWYQQILGQGPKLLIQFQNNGVVDDSQLPKDRFSAERLKGVDSTLKIQPAKLEDSAVYLCASSRLAGTQETQYFGPGTRLLVL.

This chain links TRBV11-2 with TRBJ1-6; no clear D gene. V was clipped by 0 bases and J by 9 bases, with 9 bases between them. Looked up from germline, CDR1 is SGHAT and CDR2 is FQNNGV. This CDR3 is 14 amino acids long. Here the CDR3 DNA reads TGTGCCAGCAGCTTAGATAGTTGGAGTTCACCCCTCCACTTT. This sequence encodes CASSLDSWSSPLHF.

The V gene is TRBV7-9, the J gene TRBJ1-6, with a weak D call TRBD1 (5 bases). CDR3 length: 15 residues. From germline, CDR1 is SEHNR and CDR2 FQNEAQ (reference sequence). With 0 bases removed from V and 17 bases from J, the gap between germline ends came to 20 bases. The CDR3, as DNA: TGTGCCAGCAGCTTAGCCGGGACCGCACTAGGGGAGGTCCACTTT. Protein: CASSLAGTALGEVHF.

DNA of the CDR3: TGTGCCAGCAGCCCCGGGACAGGGAACACTGAAGCTTTCTTT. As protein: CASSPGTGNTEAFF. The V call is TRBV28, the J call TRBJ1-1, with 8 bases fitting TRBD1. The CDR3 has 14 amino acids. Per germline, CDR1 MDHEN and CDR2 SYDVKM. Trimming at V came to 6 bases and at J to 1 base, leaving 4 bases not matched to a gene.

The rearrangement links TRBV6-6 to TRBJ1-4, with D possibly being TRBD1 (6 bases). CDR1 is MNHNY and CDR2 is SVGAGI in the germline V gene (reference sequence). Trimming cost V 2 bases and J 5 bases, with 9 bases left between them. The CDR3 runs 14 residues. The CDR3 nucleotides are TGTGCCAGCAGTTACAAGGGGGAGAATGAAAAACTGTTTTTT. It yields the protein CASSYKGENEKLFF.

The chain carries TRBV6-6 and TRBJ1-6; unclear D gene. This CDR3 is built from 14 residues. CDR1 is MNHNY and CDR2 is SVGAGI in the germline V gene (reference sequence). V lost 4 bases and J 7 bases, leaving 11 bases between the germline ends. CDR3: CASSFGSNNSPLHF. The CDR3 region has the DNA TGTGCCAGCAGTTTCGGGTCCAACAATTCACCCCTCCACTTT.

V usage is TRBV2 and J usage is TRBJ2-1; possibly TRBD1 or TRBD2 for D (5 bases each). Germline CDR1 reads SNHLY; CDR2 reads FYNNEI. Trimming took 1 base from V and 6 from J, leaving 16 bases between them. The CDR3 is made up of 16 amino acids. As DNA, the CDR3 is TGTGCCAGCAGTGAAGAGAAGGCCGTTGGGGGCAATGAGCAGTTCTTC. As protein: CASSEEKAVGGNEQFF.

The chain recombines TRBV18 with TRBJ1-4; tentatively, D is TRBD1 (5 bases). The CDR3 is 17 residues long. Trimming removed 3 bases at V and 8 bases at J, with 22 bases between. The V gene's germline CDR1 is KGHSH and CDR2 LQKENI. The CDR3 reads CASSPRDGPLVKEKLFF. The CDR3 bases are TGTGCCAGCTCACCCCGGGACGGCCCCTTAGTTAAGGAAAAACTGTTTTTT.

The chain employs TRBV7-8 and TRBJ1-5, with 8 bases aligning to TRBD1. V gave up 2 bases and J gave up 4 bases; unmatched junction bases: 4. Germline V gene data show CDR1 as SGHVS and CDR2 as FQNEAQ. This CDR3 is 15 amino acids long. This CDR3 is CASSLPGGLNQPQHF. CDR3 sequence (DNA): TGTGCCAGCAGCTTACCAGGGGGCCTGAATCAGCCCCAGCATTTT.